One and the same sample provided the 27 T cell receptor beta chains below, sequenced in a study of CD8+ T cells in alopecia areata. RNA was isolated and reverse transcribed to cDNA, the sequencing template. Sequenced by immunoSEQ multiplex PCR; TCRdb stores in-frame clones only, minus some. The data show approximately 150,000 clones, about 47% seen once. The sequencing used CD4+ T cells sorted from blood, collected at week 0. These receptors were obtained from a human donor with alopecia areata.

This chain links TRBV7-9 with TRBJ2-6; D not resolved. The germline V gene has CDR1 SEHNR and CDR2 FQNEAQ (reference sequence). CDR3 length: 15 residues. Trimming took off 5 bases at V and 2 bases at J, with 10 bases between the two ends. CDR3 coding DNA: TGTGCCAGCAGCCCCCCCCTTGCTGGGGCCAACGTCCTGACTTTC. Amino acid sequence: CASSPPLAGANVLTF.

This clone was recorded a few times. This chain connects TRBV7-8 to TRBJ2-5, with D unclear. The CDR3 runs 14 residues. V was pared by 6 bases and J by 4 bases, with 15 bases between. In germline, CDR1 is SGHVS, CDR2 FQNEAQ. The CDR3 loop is CASSRGRLIETQYF. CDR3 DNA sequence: TGTGCCAGCAGTCGAGGACGGTTGATAGAGACCCAGTACTTC.

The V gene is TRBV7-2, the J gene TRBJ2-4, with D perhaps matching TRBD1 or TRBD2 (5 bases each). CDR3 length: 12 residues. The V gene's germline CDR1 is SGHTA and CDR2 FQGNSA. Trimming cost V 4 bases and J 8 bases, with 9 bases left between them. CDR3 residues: CASSSGPDIQYF. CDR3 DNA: TGTGCCAGCAGCTCGGGACCTGACATTCAGTACTTC.

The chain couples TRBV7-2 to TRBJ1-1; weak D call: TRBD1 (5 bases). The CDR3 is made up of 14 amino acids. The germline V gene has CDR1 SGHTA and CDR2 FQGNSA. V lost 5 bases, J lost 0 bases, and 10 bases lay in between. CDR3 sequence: CASSGGRLNTEAFF. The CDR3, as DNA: TGTGCCAGCAGCGGGGGGAGGTTGAACACTGAAGCTTTCTTT.

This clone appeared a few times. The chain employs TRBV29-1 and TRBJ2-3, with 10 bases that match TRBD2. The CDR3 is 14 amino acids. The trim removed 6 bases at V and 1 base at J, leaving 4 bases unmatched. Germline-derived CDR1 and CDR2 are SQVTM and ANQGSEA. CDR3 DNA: TGCAGCGTCGTACTAGCGGGGCGCACAGATACGCAGTATTTT. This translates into CSVVLAGRTDTQYF.

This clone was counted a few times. DNA of the CDR3: TGCAGCGGCCGACAGGGATCGGGCACTGAAGCTTTCTTT. Its translation: CSGRQGSGTEAFF. The chain links TRBV29-1 to TRBJ1-1; 7 bases align to TRBD1. The CDR3 spans 13 residues. After removal of 7 bases from V and 4 bases from J, the junction contained 9 bases not matched to a gene. Looked up from germline, CDR1 is SQVTM and CDR2 is ANQGSEA.

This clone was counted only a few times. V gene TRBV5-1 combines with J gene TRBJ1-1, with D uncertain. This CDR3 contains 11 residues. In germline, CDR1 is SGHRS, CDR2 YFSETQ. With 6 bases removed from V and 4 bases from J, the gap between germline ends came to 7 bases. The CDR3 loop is CASKGGTEAFF. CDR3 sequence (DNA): TGCGCCAGCAAGGGAGGCACTGAAGCTTTCTTT.

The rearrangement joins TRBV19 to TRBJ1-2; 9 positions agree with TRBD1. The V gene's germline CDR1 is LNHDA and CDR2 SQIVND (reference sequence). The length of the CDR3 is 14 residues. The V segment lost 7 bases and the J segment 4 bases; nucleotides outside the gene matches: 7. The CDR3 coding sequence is TGTGCCAGTACCCTTACAGGGGGCGGCTATGGCTACACCTTC. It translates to CASTLTGGGYGYTF.

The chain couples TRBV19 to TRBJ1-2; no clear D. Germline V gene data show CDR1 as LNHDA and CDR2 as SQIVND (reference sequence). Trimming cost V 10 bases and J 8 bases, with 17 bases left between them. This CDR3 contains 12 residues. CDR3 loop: CATQASRLGYTF. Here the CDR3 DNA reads TGTGCCACACAAGCGAGCAGGTTGGGCTACACCTTC.

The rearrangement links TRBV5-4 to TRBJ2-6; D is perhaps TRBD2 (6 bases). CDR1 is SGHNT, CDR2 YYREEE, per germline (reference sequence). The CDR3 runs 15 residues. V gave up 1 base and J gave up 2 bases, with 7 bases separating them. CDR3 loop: CASSLPGAGANVLTF. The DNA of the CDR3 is TGTGCCAGCAGCTTGCCGGGGGCTGGGGCCAACGTCCTGACTTTC.

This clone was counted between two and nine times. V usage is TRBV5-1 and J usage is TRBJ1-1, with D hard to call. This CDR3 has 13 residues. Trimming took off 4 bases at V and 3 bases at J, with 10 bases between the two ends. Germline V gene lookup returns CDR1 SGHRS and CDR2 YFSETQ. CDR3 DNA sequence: TGCGCCAGCAGCCCTCAGAGCGACACTGAAGCTTTCTTT. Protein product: CASSPQSDTEAFF. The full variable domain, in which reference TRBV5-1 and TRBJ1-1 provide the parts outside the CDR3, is KAGVTQTPRYLIKTRGQQVTLSCSPISGHRSVSWYQQTPGQGLQFLFEYFSETQRNKGNFPGRFSGRQFSNSRSEMNVSTLELGDSALYLCASSPQSDTEAFFGQGTRLTVV.

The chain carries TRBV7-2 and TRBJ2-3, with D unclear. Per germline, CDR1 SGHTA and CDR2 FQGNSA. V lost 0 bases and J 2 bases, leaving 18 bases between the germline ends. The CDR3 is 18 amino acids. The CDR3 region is CASSLALGLRISTDTQYF. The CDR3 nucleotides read TGTGCCAGCAGCTTAGCGCTCGGATTGCGGATTTCCACAGATACGCAGTATTTT.

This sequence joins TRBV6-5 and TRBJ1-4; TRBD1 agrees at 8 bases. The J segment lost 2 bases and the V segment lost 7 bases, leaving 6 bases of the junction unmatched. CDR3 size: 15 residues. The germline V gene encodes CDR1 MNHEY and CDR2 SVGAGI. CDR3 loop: CASTTGVGTNEKLFF. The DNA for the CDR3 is TGTGCCAGCACGACAGGGGTGGGGACTAATGAAAAACTGTTTTTT.

This CDR3 is CASSSPRGQSNQPQHF. The CDR3 DNA reads as TGTGCCAGCAGTTCACCCCGGGGACAAAGCAATCAGCCCCAGCATTTT. The chain employs TRBV28 and TRBJ1-5, with D possibly TRBD1 on 6 matching bases. V was clipped by 4 bases and J by 1 base, with 14 bases between them. The germline gives CDR1 MDHEN, CDR2 SYDVKM. This CDR3 has 16 residues.

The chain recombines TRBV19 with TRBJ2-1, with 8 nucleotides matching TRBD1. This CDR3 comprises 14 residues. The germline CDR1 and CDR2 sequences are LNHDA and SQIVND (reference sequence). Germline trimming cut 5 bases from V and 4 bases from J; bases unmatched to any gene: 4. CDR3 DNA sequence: TGTGCCAGTAGTGCAACAGGGGGATACAATGAGCAGTTCTTC. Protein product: CASSATGGYNEQFF.

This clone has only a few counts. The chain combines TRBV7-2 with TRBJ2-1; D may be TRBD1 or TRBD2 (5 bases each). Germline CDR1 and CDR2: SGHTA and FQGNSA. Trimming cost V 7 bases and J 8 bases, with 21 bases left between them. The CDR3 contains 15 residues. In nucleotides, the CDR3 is TGTGCCAGCACCTATACCGGGACCCAAGGCTATGAGCAGTTCTTC. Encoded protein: CASTYTGTQGYEQFF.

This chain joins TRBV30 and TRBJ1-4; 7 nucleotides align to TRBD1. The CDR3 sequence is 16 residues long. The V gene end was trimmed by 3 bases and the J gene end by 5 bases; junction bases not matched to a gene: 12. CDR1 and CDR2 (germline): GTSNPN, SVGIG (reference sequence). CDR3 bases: TGTGCCTGGAGGATCTCCCGAGGGGGCGAAAATGAAAAACTGTTTTTT. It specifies CAWRISRGGENEKLFF.

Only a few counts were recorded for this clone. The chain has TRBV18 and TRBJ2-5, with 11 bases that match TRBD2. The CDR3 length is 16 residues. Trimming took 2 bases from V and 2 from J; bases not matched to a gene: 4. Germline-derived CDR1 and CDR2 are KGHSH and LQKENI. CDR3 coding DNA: TGTGCCAGCTCACCATTGGGACTAGCGGCTCAAGAGACCCAGTACTTC. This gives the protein CASSPLGLAAQETQYF.

The CDR3 sequence: CASSQDTGRDTIYF. CDR3 nucleotides: TGCGCCAGCAGCCAAGATACGGGTCGGGACACCATATATTTT. The chain links TRBV4-1 to TRBJ1-3, with D hard to call. V was pared by 0 bases and J by 8 bases, with 11 bases between. The CDR3 contains 14 residues. Germline assignment: CDR1 MGHRA and CDR2 YSYEKL.

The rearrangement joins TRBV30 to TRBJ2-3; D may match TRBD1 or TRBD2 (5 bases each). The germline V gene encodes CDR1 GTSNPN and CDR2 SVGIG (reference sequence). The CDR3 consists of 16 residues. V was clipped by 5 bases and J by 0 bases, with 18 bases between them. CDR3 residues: CAWYPGTRTSTDTQYF. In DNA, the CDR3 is TGTGCCTGGTATCCCGGGACCAGAACTAGCACAGATACGCAGTATTTT.

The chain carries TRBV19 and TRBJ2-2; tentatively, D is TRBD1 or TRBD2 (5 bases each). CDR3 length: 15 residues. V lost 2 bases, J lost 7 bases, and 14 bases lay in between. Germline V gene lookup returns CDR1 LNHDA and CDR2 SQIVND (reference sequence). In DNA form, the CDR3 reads TGTGCCAGTAGTATATCCGGGACCCCTCGCGGGGAGCTGTTTTTT. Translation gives CASSISGTPRGELFF.

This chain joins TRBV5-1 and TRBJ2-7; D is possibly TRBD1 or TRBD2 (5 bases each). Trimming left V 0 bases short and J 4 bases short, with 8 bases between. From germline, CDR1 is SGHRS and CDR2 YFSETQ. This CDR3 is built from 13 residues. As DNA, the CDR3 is TGCGCCAGCAGCTTGGCAGGGAGTTACGAGCAGTACTTC. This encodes CASSLAGSYEQYF.

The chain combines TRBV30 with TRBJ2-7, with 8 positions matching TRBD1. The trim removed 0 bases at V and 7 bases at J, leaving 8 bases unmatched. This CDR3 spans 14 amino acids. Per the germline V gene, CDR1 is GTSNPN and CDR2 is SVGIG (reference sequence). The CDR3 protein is CAWSVGQGVFEQYF. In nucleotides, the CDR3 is TGTGCCTGGAGTGTAGGACAGGGCGTTTTTGAGCAGTACTTC.

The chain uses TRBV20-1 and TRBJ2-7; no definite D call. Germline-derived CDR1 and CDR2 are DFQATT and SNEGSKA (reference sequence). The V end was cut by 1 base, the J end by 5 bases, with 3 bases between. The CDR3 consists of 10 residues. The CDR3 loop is CSARGNEQYF. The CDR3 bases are TGCAGTGCTAGAGGCAACGAGCAGTACTTC.

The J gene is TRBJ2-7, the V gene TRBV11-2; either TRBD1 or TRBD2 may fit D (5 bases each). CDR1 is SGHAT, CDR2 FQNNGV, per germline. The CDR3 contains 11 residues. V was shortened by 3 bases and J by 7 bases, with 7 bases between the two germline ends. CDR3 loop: CASSFWGEQYF. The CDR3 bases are TGTGCCAGCAGCTTCTGGGGGGAGCAGTACTTC.

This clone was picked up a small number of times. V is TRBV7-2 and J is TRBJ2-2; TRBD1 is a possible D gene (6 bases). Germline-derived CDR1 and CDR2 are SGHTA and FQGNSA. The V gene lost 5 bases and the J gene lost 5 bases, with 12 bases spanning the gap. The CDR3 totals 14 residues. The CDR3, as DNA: TGTGCCAGCAGCCAGGGGACCGTGACCGGGGAGCTGTTTTTT. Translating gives CASSQGTVTGELFF. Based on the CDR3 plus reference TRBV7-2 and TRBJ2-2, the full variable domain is GAGVSQSPSNKVTEKGKDVELRCDPISGHTALYWYRQSLGQGLEFLIYFQGNSAPDKSGLPSDRFSAERTGGSVSTLTIQRTQQEDSAVYLCASSQGTVTGELFFGEGSRLTVL.

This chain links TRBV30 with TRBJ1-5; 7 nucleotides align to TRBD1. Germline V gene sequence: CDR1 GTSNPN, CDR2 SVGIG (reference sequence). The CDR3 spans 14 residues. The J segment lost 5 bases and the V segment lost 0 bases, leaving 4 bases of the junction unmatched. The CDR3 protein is CAWSVAGGDQPQHF. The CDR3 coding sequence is TGTGCCTGGAGTGTGGCAGGGGGGGATCAGCCCCAGCATTTT.